This T cell receptor (beta chain) was profiled in a study of identical twins. This clonotype turned up a few times. TCRdb used MiXCR to reprocess the 5' RACE reads, holding one entry per CDR3 protein. The repertoire has around 490,000 distinct CDR3 sequences, 14% of them found once; the top ten carry approximately 1%. CDR1 and CDR2 from the germline V gene are LGHDT and YNNKEL (reference sequence). The CDR3 sequence is 15 residues long. V gave up 0 bases and J gave up 3 bases, with 12 bases separating them. This sample also belongs to another study, concerning yellow fever vaccine responses in identical twins.

Sequencing input: CD4+ T cells sorted from blood. The gene calls are TRBV3-1 and TRBJ2-7; a weak D match, TRBD2 (6 bases). The clonotype comes from a woman under 30 in good health. The CDR3 DNA follows: TGTGCCAGCAGCCAAGACGCGACTAGGGTCTACGAGCAGTACTTC. Protein sequence: CASSQDATRVYEQYF.